The source of this TCR beta chain is a study of T cells in Graves' hyperthyroidism and ophthalmopathy. The source material, RNA transcripts, was used to amplify TCR beta CDR3 regions. Initially, a first-round RT-PCR of the TCR CDR3 employed the HTBI primer set. TCRdb used MiXCR to reprocess the multiplex PCR reads, holding one entry per CDR3 protein. The sample contains about 210,000 distinct CDR3 sequences, 17% of which appear only once. For Graves' hyperthyroidism to be stable, ophthalmopathy could not progress within 18 months. For the diagnoses, clinical symptoms, serum thyroxine and TRAb, thyroid ultrasound and orbital computed tomography were used. V lost 6 bases to trimming and J lost 5 bases, with 13 bases between them. Germline loops: CDR1 MDHEN, CDR2 SYDVKM. The CDR3 is made up of 14 amino acids. This clonotype was seen repeatedly, ten times or more.

The source is a man aged 50 or older with Graves' hyperthyroidism. Sequenced sample: blood. The V gene is TRBV28, the J gene TRBJ1-4, with D maybe TRBD1 (5 bases). This CDR3 is CASSPQDSNEKLFF. The CDR3 DNA follows: TGTGCCAGCAGCCCACAGGATTCAAATGAAAAACTGTTTTTT.